The present entry profiles one T cell receptor (beta chain) with its context. Its cognate antigen has yet to be identified. No clone much larger than this one lies a single base away; base qualities are absent. TCRbeta CDR3 regions were amplified from genomic DNA by means of the immunoSEQ Assay, a bias-controlled multiplex PCR. The original methods were these. The number of nucleated cells in each sample was estimated from the amplification of reference gene primers within the assay. To quantify the absolute abundance of each unique TCRbeta CDR3 rearrangement, sequence reads were collapsed and filtered. Productive Simpson clonality was computed per sample as the square root of Simpson's diversity index over productive rearrangements. As stored in TCRdb, this immuneACCESS dataset retains in-frame rearrangements with V and J assigned. A fraction of the clones does not appear; measured against another copy, unresolved V genes explain less than half of the discrepancy, and the remainder lacks a known reason. That table supplies the V and J calls and clone size; D and trimming were determined from the DNA. In this sample the table shows about 230,000 clones, 70% to 85% of which occur a single time. Of the sample, approximately 2.3% falls within the top ten clones.

The sample originates from a study of blood T cell repertoires in COVID-19 (TCRdb year 2020). Study-wide context: The collaborator samples originated in the United States, Italy and Spain and spanned the acute and convalescent phases of COVID-19. The repertoires were released in a freely available public database meant as a resource for research on the immune response to SARS-CoV-2. Samples were obtained from the ongoing ImmuneRACE study (first 160 participants) and from about 1,300 subjects provided by 6 global collaborators. Where HLA class I and class II types were available, the types were taken from metadata supplied by the sample provider, not from assay-based typing. The prospective study material was composed of cDNA or gDNA derived from T cells, B-cell-depleted T cells, or PBMCs. A de-identified subject ID, COVID-19 status, age in years and sex were almost always included in the sample metadata. The dataset comprised deeply sampled blood TCRbeta repertoires from subjects exposed to, actively infected with, or recovered from COVID-19.

The research as a whole found: The quantity of clinical and demographic metadata differed by source and by participant and was supplied without curation.

Unmatched junction bases come to 6, with V trimmed by 5 bases and J by 4 bases. The germline V gene (reference sequence) provides CDR1 SEHNR and CDR2 FQNEAQ. The CDR3 runs 15 amino acids, cysteine and phenylalanine included. Of the read, only the CDR3 DNA is kept; its 45 bases are in frame from base 1. Another Seattle source contributed samples from volunteer blood donors who had recovered from COVID-19. Each collaborating institution followed its own protocols to collect whole blood in K2EDTA tubes. For TCRbeta analysis, collaborator samples were shipped as frozen whole blood, as isolated PBMCs, or as DNA extracted from either sample type.

This receptor was taken from a man aged 40-49 years who had recovered from COVID-19. The material sequenced was peripheral blood. Recombination linked TRBV7-9 to TRBJ2-3; 10 bases in between match TRBD1. This receptor has the CDR3 CASSLGQGWADTQYF. The base sequence is TGTGCCAGCAGCCTGGGACAGGGGTGGGCAGATACGCAGTATTTT.